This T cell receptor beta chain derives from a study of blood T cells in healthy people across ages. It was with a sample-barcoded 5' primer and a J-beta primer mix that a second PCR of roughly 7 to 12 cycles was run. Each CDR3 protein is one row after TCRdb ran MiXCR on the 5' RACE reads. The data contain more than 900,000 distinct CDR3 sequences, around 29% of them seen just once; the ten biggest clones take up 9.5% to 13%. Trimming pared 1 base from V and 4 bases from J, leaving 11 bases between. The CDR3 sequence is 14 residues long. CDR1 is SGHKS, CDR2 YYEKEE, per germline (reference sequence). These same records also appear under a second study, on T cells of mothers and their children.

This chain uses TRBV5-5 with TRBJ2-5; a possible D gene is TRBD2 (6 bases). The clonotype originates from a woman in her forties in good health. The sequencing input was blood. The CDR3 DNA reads TGTGCCAGCAGCTTGAGGTGGGAGGCAGAGACCCAGTACTTC. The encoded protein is CASSLRWEAETQYF.